These 11 T cell receptor beta chains share one sample of origin, sequenced in a study of cytomegalovirus exposure and HLA in healthy donors. PCR used 60 Vbeta primers and 13 Jbeta primers. Clones were sequenced by immunoSEQ multiplex PCR, and TCRdb holds only the in-frame ones, with some missing. The sample consists of around 150,000 clones, about 66% of them appearing once. Sequencing used PBMCs. Every receptor here comes from a male donor in good health and CMV-seronegative.

In its sample, this clone was seen a few times. The J gene is TRBJ1-2, the V gene TRBV7-2; maybe TRBD1 (6 bases). V lost 2 bases, J lost 6 bases, and 19 bases lay in between. This CDR3 region has 16 residues. CDR1 and CDR2 from the germline V gene are SGHTA and FQGNSA. The CDR3 DNA follows: TGTGCCAGCAGCTTAAGGTCGCGTGACAGGTATAATGGCTACACCTTC. Translation: CASSLRSRDRYNGYTF.

The V call is TRBV7-6, the J call TRBJ1-4; 8 positions agree with TRBD1. With 1 base clipped from V and 7 bases from J, the junction kept 11 bases outside the gene matches. Looked up from germline, CDR1 is SGHVS and CDR2 is FNYEAQ. This CDR3 has 17 residues. CDR3: CASSLDSGGSLLEKLFF. CDR3 nucleotide sequence: TGTGCCAGCAGCTTAGATTCAGGGGGCTCTTTGCTTGAAAAACTGTTTTTT.

The rearrangement links TRBV6-4 to TRBJ1-2, with 7 bases identical to TRBD1. The CDR3 is 16 residues long. Germline V gene data show CDR1 as MRHNA and CDR2 as SNTAGT. The junction had 15 bases not matched to a gene; V was cut back by 6 bases and J by 5 bases. The CDR3 region is CASSLTFDRVHYGYTF. The CDR3 coding sequence is TGTGCCAGCAGCCTTACCTTTGACAGGGTTCATTATGGCTACACCTTC.

The V and J genes are TRBV7-2 and TRBJ2-1; 7 nucleotides match TRBD2. The CDR3 is 17 residues long. Looked up from germline, CDR1 is SGHTA and CDR2 is FQGNSA. Losses at the gene ends were 6 bases for V and 0 bases for J; bases not matched to a gene: 11. The CDR3 DNA reads TGTGCCAGCAGGGGGAGTGGGGGGGACTTCTCCTACAATGAGCAGTTCTTC. Protein sequence: CASRGSGGDFSYNEQFF.

This clone showed up just a few times. The chain couples TRBV6-5 to TRBJ1-2; no clear D gene. Between the trimmed V and J ends, which lost 2 bases and 2 bases, there was a span of 9 bases. CDR3 length: 14 residues. CDR1 and CDR2 (germline): MNHEY, SVGAGI. Here the CDR3 reads CASSYRQKNYGYTF. For the CDR3, the DNA is TGTGCCAGCAGTTACCGTCAGAAAAACTATGGCTACACCTTC.

V gene TRBV5-5 combines with J gene TRBJ1-4, with 7 nucleotides matching TRBD1. With 4 bases clipped from V and 5 bases from J, the junction kept 5 bases outside the gene matches. Per germline, CDR1 SGHKS and CDR2 YYEKEE (reference sequence). There are 14 residues in the CDR3. CDR3 amino acids: CASSRGTVNEKLFF. CDR3 DNA: TGTGCCAGCAGCAGAGGGACAGTAAATGAAAAACTGTTTTTT.

CDR3 amino acids: CASSPRGLSSYNEQFF. The CDR3 DNA reads as TGTGCCAGCAGCCCCCGAGGACTAAGCTCCTACAATGAGCAGTTCTTC. The chain uses TRBV7-6 and TRBJ2-1; tentative D call: TRBD2 (6 bases). This CDR3 region has 16 residues. CDR1 is SGHVS, CDR2 FNYEAQ, per germline. Trimming stripped 5 bases from V and 0 bases from J, with 14 bases between.

This clone was seen just once. V gene TRBV5-1 combines with J gene TRBJ2-7; 9 bases are shared with TRBD2. The CDR3 contains 18 residues. With 0 bases clipped from V and 2 bases from J, the junction kept 12 bases outside the gene matches. Germline V gene data show CDR1 as SGHRS and CDR2 as YFSETQ. CDR3 coding DNA: TGCGCCAGCAGCTTGGCCGGTAGCGGGGGTACCATTACCTACGAGCAGTACTTC. It yields the protein CASSLAGSGGTITYEQYF.

This clone was seen only a few times. In DNA, the CDR3 is TGTGCCAGCAGTTCTTGGACAGATTATAATTCACCCCTCCACTTT. Translated: CASSSWTDYNSPLHF. The gene calls are TRBV28 and TRBJ1-6; possible D gene TRBD1, 6 bases. The CDR3 consists of 15 residues. Trimming cost V 4 bases and J 4 bases, with 11 bases left between them. Germline assignment: CDR1 MDHEN and CDR2 SYDVKM. Supplemented by reference TRBV28 and TRBJ1-6, the full variable domain reads DVKVTQSSRYLVKRTGEKVFLECVQDMDHENMFWYRQDPGLGLRLIYFSYDVKMKEKGDIPEGYSVSREKKERFSLILESASTNQTSMYLCASSSWTDYNSPLHFGNGTRLTVT.

This chain links TRBV4-1 with TRBJ1-5, with 7 bases lining up with TRBD1. In germline, CDR1 is MGHRA, CDR2 YSYEKL. The CDR3 length is 16 residues. Losses at the gene ends were 0 bases for V and 5 bases for J; bases not matched to a gene: 7. CDR3 DNA sequence: TGCGCCAGCAGCCAAGATCGGAGACAGGGCGATCAGCCCCAGCATTTT. As protein: CASSQDRRQGDQPQHF.

The table lists this clone with a count of one. J is TRBJ1-4 and V is TRBV9; maybe TRBD1 (5 bases). The V gene lost 2 bases and the J gene lost 6 bases, with 14 bases spanning the gap. The CDR3 runs 15 residues. The germline V gene encodes CDR1 SGDLS and CDR2 YYNGEE. The CDR3 sequence is CASSVYPGDDEKLFF. The CDR3 DNA follows: TGTGCCAGCAGCGTCTATCCGGGGGACGATGAAAAACTGTTTTTT.